This T cell receptor (beta chain) was observed in a study of blood T cells in healthy people across ages. Primers used in a second PCR of about 6 to 11 cycles were a sample-barcoded 5' primer and a J-beta primer mix. TCRdb redid the calling of the 5' RACE reads with MiXCR, one entry per CDR3 protein. The sample carries over 1,300,000 distinct CDR3 sequences, roughly 60% recorded once. The CDR3 extends over 11 amino acids. In germline, CDR1 is SEHNR, CDR2 FQNEAQ (reference sequence). Deletions cut 5 bases from V and 7 bases from J, with 8 bases between. Sample: blood. The source of this sequence is a man aged 18 to 30 in good health. This chain links TRBV7-9 with TRBJ1-1, with a tentative D call TRBD1 (5 bases). The CDR3 spells CASSLGDEAFF. The CDR3 DNA reads TGTGCCAGCAGCCTGGGGGATGAAGCTTTCTTT.